This T cell receptor beta chain was identified in a study of T-cell reconstitution after alpha-beta-depleted transplantation in children (dated by TCRdb to the mid-2010s). General notes on the study: Using TCR repertoire profiling, the study quantitatively followed how T-cell immune reconstitution unfolded in children after TCRalphabeta/CD19-depleted allogeneic hematopoietic cell transplantation.

The full study reports these points: In some patients, high TCRbeta diversity at day 60 was attributed to recipient T cells and intrathymic progenitors that had survived conditioning. Hyperexpanded clone frequencies declined over subsequent months; after one year, T-cell counts and TCRbeta diversity were mostly attributed to newly produced T cells. The apparently early recovery of alphabetaT-cell counts about two months after transplant reportedly depended on only several hundred rapidly expanded clones that came from non-depleted graft cells.

Taken with the paper, the label for treatment or condition translates to: allogeneic hematopoietic cell transplantation with graft depleted of TCRalphabeta T cells and CD19 B cells. Transplant recipients were children who received TCRalphabeta/CD19-depleted allogeneic hematopoietic cell grafts. Preparation of the library involved PCR. Sequencing relied on an Illumina HiSeq 2500. To normalize quantification of the TCRbeta repertoire, the TCR libraries were built with molecular barcoding that relied on unique molecular identifiers. Using fastp at Q25 and MiXCR, TCRdb reprocessed the public reads and kept productive beta chains. Each CDR3 protein appears once, grouped with its most common genes and DNA. The sample profile shows roughly 500,000 distinct CDR3 sequences; about 10% of them were found once. The ten biggest clones cover around 2% of the sample. Including cysteine and phenylalanine, the CDR3 has 15 amino acids. Of all the DNA, just the CDR3 is kept, 45 bases in frame from base 1. CDR1 DFQATT and CDR2 SNEGSKA are derived from the germline V gene (reference sequence). From V the trimming removes 1 base and from J it removes 1 base, while the gene matches leave 6 bases of the junction unaccounted for.

In the case of this clonotype: The clone's antigen remains unknown. Base qualities are missing; no much larger clone stands one base away.

The chain employs TRBV20-1 and TRBJ2-7, and TRBD2 aligns with 8 junction nucleotides. This TCR came from a child aged 2 to 10 with inherited bone marrow failure, due to receive a stem cell transplant. The sample consisted of PBMCs, taken before TCRalphabeta/CD19-depleted stem cell transplant. The DNA reads as follows: TGCAGTGCTAGAGGAACTAGCGGACAATCCTACGAGCAGTACTTC. Its amino acids are CSARGTSGQSYEQYF.